Listed here is a single T cell receptor (beta chain). What it binds is not known. These data originate in a study of stem cell transplantation in POMP-related autoinflammatory disease. The CDR3 consists of 18 residues. Per the germline V gene, CDR1 is SGHRS and CDR2 is YFSETQ. Regarding the study as a whole: Across all analyzed T-cell subsets, patients with PRAID tended toward reduced diversity and increased clonality. Fewer unique TRB V-J gene pairings were identified in patients with PRAID.

Prominent immunodeficiency with autoinflammation defined PRAID. The method was immunoSEQ multiplex PCR; TCRdb's version includes in-frame clones alone and lacks a portion of them. Found here are 33,000 or so clones, about 86% of them singletons; the top ten hold around 0.72%. Specimen: CD4+ T cells from PBMCs, collected before stem cell transplantation. This sequence joins TRBV5-1 and TRBJ2-5; D possibly matches TRBD1 or TRBD2 (5 bases each). The J call is uncertain, as TRBJ2-7 better fits the DNA end. The clonotype was recovered from a human donor with POMP-related autoinflammation and immune dysregulation (PRAID). CDR3 sequence (DNA): TGCGCCAGCAGCTTGCGGGGTACCAGGGCACGGTCTAAGTACGAGCAGTACTTC. This sequence encodes CASSLRGTRARSKYEQYF.